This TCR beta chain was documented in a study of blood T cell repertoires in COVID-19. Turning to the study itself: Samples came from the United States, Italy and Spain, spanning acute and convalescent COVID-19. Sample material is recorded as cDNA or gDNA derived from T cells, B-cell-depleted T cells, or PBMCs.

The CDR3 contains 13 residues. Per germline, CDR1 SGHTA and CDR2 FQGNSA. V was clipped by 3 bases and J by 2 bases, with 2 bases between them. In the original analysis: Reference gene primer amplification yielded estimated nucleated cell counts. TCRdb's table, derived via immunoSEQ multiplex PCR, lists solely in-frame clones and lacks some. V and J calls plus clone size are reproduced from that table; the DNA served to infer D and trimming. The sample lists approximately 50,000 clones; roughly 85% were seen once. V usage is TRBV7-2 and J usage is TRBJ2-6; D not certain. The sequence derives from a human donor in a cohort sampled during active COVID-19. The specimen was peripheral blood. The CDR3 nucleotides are TGTGCCAGCAGCTTCGCTGGGGCCAACGTCCTGACTTTC. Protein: CASSFAGANVLTF.